This TCR beta chain was recorded in a study of blood T cell repertoires in COVID-19. Study-wide context: Acute and convalescent COVID-19 specimens originated in the United States, Italy and Spain. T cells, B-cell-depleted T cells, or PBMCs supplied cDNA or gDNA.

The V gene's germline CDR1 is MDHEN and CDR2 SYDVKM. Between the trimmed V and J ends, which lost 8 bases and 0 bases, there was a span of 5 bases. The CDR3 is 11 amino acids. As handled by the study authors: For nucleated cells, counts were estimated from reference gene primer amplification. Sequencing used immunoSEQ multiplex PCR; TCRdb keeps in-frame clones, though not all of them. That table gives V, J and clone size, and the DNA gave D and trimming. Seen here are over 250,000 clones, about four fifths observed once, and the top ten hold 5%. Participant reports of clinical history set cohort assignment.

Sequencing was carried out using PBMCs or T cells enriched from blood (not recorded which). This clonotype was sampled from a man in his forties who had been exposed to COVID-19. The V call is TRBV28, the J call TRBJ2-7; D call uncertain. Written as DNA, the CDR3 is TGTGCCAGCGGGCCCTCCTACGAGCAGTACTTC. Its protein product is CASGPSYEQYF.